This note documents a single T cell receptor beta chain sequence. This clonotype was counted only a few times. The specificity of this receptor is unknown. No base quality values were provided; no much bigger clone lies one nucleotide off. The library came from PCR. At the Johns Hopkins FTIC core, DNA from the cultured CD4+ T cells underwent TCR sequencing with the Oncomine TCR Beta short-read assay. Genomic DNA was extracted from the cultured CD4+ T cells with the QIAamp micro DNA kit. The Oncomine TCR Beta libraries from cultured CD4+ T cells were pooled using unique dual indexes and then sequenced on an Illumina iSeq 100. In the paper's pipeline: Non-productive sequences were removed, and CDR3s that did not start with C, did not end with F or W, or were shorter than 7 amino acids were discarded. Antigen-specific clonotypes were identified with the MANAFEST web application by comparing peptide-stimulated wells with reference and other culture wells. To be called positive, a clone needed an FDR below 0.05, an odds ratio above 5, and a productive frequency above 0.1% in at least two of three replicate wells. A clonotype was classed as cross-reactive if the clonotype showed significant expansion both in SARS-CoV-2 spike wells and in at least one common cold coronavirus spike condition. Similarity between CDR3 sequences was evaluated in R version 3.6.1 using Levenshtein distances (stringdist) and unrooted phylogenetic trees (ape). TCRdb took the public reads, trimmed them with fastp at Q25, ran MiXCR for clone calling and kept in-frame beta chains. Each CDR3 protein appears once, grouped with its most common genes and DNA. The V and J calls were not made by the authors but by TCRdb's processing. The sample records roughly 5,000 distinct CDR3 sequences, roughly 45% of which are singletons. The ten largest make up roughly 47% of the sample.

Interpreted using the paper, the treatment or condition label stands for: approximately 9-day PBMC culture with coronavirus spike peptide pools or control peptides (ViraFEST assay). The ViraFEST assay, used in the study, expanded antigen-specific T cells with peptide pools and then identified the expanded clonotypes through TCR sequencing. Positive SARS-CoV-2 PCR tests in the convalescent patients dated from March to December 2020, before Alpha, Beta and Delta variants emerged in the United States. Each well held fewer than 2.5 million PBMCs cultured with roughly 10 ug/ml peptide pools in IMDM containing around 5% human AB serum and 7.5 to 10 IU/ml IL-2. On days 3 and 7, half of the culture medium was replaced with fresh IL-2-containing medium. Once the cells had been in culture for around nine days, the EasySep CD4+ T cell isolation kit was used to isolate CD4+ T cells by negative selection. Ficoll-Paque Plus gradient centrifugation was used to isolate PBMCs from whole blood, and the isolated PBMCs were then either used fresh or cryopreserved at -140C. Culture conditions were generally each tested in triplicate wells.

These data come from a study of vaccination and CD4 T cells after COVID-19 (dated by TCRdb to 2021 to 2024). Study-level background: Every convalescent patient had a positive nasal swab PCR test for SARS-CoV-2, with mild disease in several patients and severe disease in one. Six males and four females were included in the convalescent cohort, with two Hispanic individuals, seven Caucasians, two Asians and one multiracial person represented. Participants received two doses of either the Pfizer-BioNTech BNT162b2 vaccine (n=8) or the Moderna mRNA-1273 vaccine (n=2). Post-COVID blood samples from convalescent patients were collected a median of around 100 days after diagnosis, with a range of 35 to 161 days. Post-vaccine blood samples were obtained a median of about 70 days after the second vaccine dose, with a range of roughly 12 to 250 days. Overlapping spike peptide pools from SARS-CoV-2 and from the common cold coronaviruses HCoV-NL63, HCoV-OC43 and HCoV-229E were used as culture stimuli. In control cultures, a CEFX viral epitope pool was used as positive control, an HIV-1 Nef peptide pool was used as negative control, or no peptide was added. The spike-specific CD4+ TCR repertoire was compared before and after mRNA vaccination in fewer than eleven COVID-19 convalescent patients and 4 infection-naive healthy vaccine recipients.

Paper-wide results and their limitations: Nearly all vaccine-specific clones in convalescent patients (304 of 307) were mono-reactive for SARS-CoV-2 spike rather than cross-reactive with common cold coronaviruses. An increase in the median number of SARS-CoV-2-reactive clonotypes from roughly 20 after infection to roughly 38 after vaccination was observed, but the change was not found to be significant. Among convalescent patients, a median about 86% of the SARS-CoV-2-reactive clones seen after vaccination appeared only after vaccination, which suggests priming specific to the vaccine. The study included relatively few convalescent patients and did not analyze early timepoints after natural infection.

A distance of 9 bases separates the germline ends of V and J, which lose 2 bases and 1 base respectively. For CDR1 and CDR2, the germline V gene (reference sequence) lists DFQATT and SNEGSKA. The CDR3 numbers 14 residues from cysteine through phenylalanine. CDR3 DNA is the only sequence kept; it has 42 bases, read in frame from the first base. Here the chain combines TRBV20-1 and TRBJ2-1, with no D gene named confidently. Sequences were derived from CD4+ T cells from blood, cultured in vitro, sampled after SARS-CoV-2 vaccination. The sequence came from a human donor who had recovered from COVID-19. The DNA sequence is as follows: TGCAGTGCTAGATCCGGGCCGTCCTACAATGAGCAGTTCTTC. It is translated as CSARSGPSYNEQFF.